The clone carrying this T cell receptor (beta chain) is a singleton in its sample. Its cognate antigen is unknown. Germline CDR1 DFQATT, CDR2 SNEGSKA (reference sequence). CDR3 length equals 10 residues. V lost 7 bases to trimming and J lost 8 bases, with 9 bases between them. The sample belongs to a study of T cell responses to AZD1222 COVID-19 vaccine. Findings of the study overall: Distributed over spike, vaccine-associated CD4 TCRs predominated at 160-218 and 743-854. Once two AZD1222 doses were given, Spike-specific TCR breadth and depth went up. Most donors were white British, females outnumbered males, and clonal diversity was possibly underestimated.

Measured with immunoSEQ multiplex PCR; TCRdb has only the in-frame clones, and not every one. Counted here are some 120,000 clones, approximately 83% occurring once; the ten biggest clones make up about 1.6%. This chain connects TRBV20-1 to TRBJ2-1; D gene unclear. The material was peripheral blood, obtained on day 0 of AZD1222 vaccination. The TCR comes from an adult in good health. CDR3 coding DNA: TGCAGTGTATCCTCCTATGAGCAGTTCTTC. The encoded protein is CSVSSYEQFF.